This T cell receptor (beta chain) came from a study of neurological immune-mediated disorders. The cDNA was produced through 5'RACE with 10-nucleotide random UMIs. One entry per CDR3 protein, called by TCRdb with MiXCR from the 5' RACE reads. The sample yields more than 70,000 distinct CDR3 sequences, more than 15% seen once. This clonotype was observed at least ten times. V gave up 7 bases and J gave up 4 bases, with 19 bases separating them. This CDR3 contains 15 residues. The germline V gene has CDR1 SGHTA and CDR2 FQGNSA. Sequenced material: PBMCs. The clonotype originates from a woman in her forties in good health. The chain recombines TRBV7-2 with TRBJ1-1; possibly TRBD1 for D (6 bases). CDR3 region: CASTLFGGHGTEAFF. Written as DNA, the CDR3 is TGTGCCAGCACCCTGTTTGGGGGGCACGGCACTGAAGCTTTCTTT.